The 17 T cell receptor beta chains reported below all come from one sample, sequenced in a study of T cells in localized non-small cell lung cancer. Only in-frame clones appear in the TCRdb table, and some are missing; sequencing was by immunoSEQ multiplex PCR. This sample has roughly 77,000 clones, with 88% found just once. The material sequenced was peripheral blood, taken before any cancer treatment. All receptors come from a woman between 40 and 69 years old with stage I squamous cell lung carcinoma.

The chain employs TRBV7-3 and TRBJ2-7; 9 positions match TRBD1. This CDR3 has 16 amino acids. V was clipped by 3 bases and J by 7 bases; unmatched bases: 13. Germline-derived CDR1 and CDR2 are SGHTA and FQGTGA. The CDR3 sequence is CASSLTGGRSFDEQYF. CDR3 coding DNA: TGTGCCAGCAGCTTGACAGGGGGACGATCTTTCGATGAGCAGTACTTC. The whole variable domain, remainder taken from reference TRBV7-3 and TRBJ2-7, is GAGVSQTPSNKVTEKGKYVELRCDPISGHTALYWYRQSLGQGPEFLIYFQGTGAADDSGLPNDRFFAVRPEGSVSTLKIQRTERGDSAVYLCASSLTGGRSFDEQYFGPGTRLTVT.

The chain uses TRBV19 and TRBJ1-2; maybe TRBD1 (5 bases). The V and J ends lost 2 bases and 2 bases respectively, with 15 bases between them. The germline gives CDR1 LNHDA, CDR2 SQIVND (reference sequence). CDR3 length: 16 residues. CDR3 nucleotides: TGTGCCAGTAGTATATTCAGAGGCAGGGTGAACTATGGCTACACCTTC. It codes for CASSIFRGRVNYGYTF.

V gene TRBV5-1 combines with J gene TRBJ2-1; 11 bases agree with TRBD2. Germline-derived CDR1 and CDR2 are SGHRS and YFSETQ. This CDR3 comprises 16 residues. Germline trimming cut 6 bases from V and 4 bases from J; bases unmatched to any gene: 9. The CDR3 nucleotides read TGCGCCAGCACCGTCTGGGGGACTAGCGGATACAATGAGCAGTTCTTC. Amino acids: CASTVWGTSGYNEQFF.

The rearrangement links TRBV5-1 to TRBJ2-1; the D call may be TRBD1 or TRBD2 (5 bases each). CDR1 SGHRS and CDR2 YFSETQ come from the germline V gene. The V end was cut by 4 bases, the J end by 0 bases, with 14 bases between. The CDR3 is 16 residues long. In DNA, the CDR3 is TGCGCCAGCAGCCCCACTAGGGGCAGCTCCTACAATGAGCAGTTCTTC. This sequence encodes CASSPTRGSSYNEQFF.

This clone was observed a handful of times. V gene TRBV15 combines with J gene TRBJ1-4; D possibly corresponds to TRBD1 (5 bases). Germline V gives CDR1 LNHNV, CDR2 YYDKDF (reference sequence). The CDR3 loop spans 16 amino acids. V lost 0 bases, J lost 7 bases, and 15 bases lay in between. As DNA, the CDR3 is TGTGCCACCAGCAGAGATCGGAGGGGAGTGAGTGAAAAACTGTTTTTT. Protein sequence: CATSRDRRGVSEKLFF.

This chain joins TRBV11-2 and TRBJ2-1; 9 bases map to TRBD2. Trimming at V came to 6 bases and at J to 6 bases, leaving 9 bases not matched to a gene. CDR1 and CDR2 (germline): SGHAT, FQNNGV. This CDR3 is 15 amino acids long. The CDR3 DNA is TGTGCCAGCAGGCCTCCGGCGGGGGGGCCCAATGAGCAGTTCTTC. Protein: CASRPPAGGPNEQFF.

This chain connects TRBV30 to TRBJ2-7; D call uncertain. V shed 2 bases and J shed 3 bases, with 5 bases lying between them. CDR3 length: 11 amino acids. Germline V CDR1 and CDR2: GTSNPN, SVGIG (reference sequence). Written as DNA, the CDR3 is TGTGCCTGGAGTCGACTCTACGAGCAGTACTTC. Its translation is CAWSRLYEQYF.

V usage is TRBV5-8 and J usage is TRBJ2-1; D is possibly TRBD2 (6 bases). V dropped 4 bases and J dropped 3 bases, with 11 bases sitting between them. Germline assignment: CDR1 SGHTS and CDR2 YDEGEE. CDR3 length: 14 amino acids. The CDR3 sequence: CASSVGSHYNEQFF. The DNA of the CDR3 is TGTGCCAGCAGCGTCGGGAGTCACTACAATGAGCAGTTCTTC.

This chain links TRBV9 with TRBJ1-1; D unclear. Germline CDR1 SGDLS, CDR2 YYNGEE. This CDR3 is 16 amino acids long. Trimming left V 6 bases short and J 3 bases short, with 21 bases between. The CDR3 DNA sequence: TGTGCCAGCACCCGACCCGTCGACGGTTACTACACTGAAGCTTTCTTT. Amino acid sequence: CASTRPVDGYYTEAFF.

The chain recombines TRBV7-9 with TRBJ1-1; D call uncertain. The CDR3 loop spans 13 amino acids. Germline CDR1 and CDR2: SEHNR and FQNEAQ (reference sequence). The ends were cut back, 2 bases at V and 7 bases at J, with 11 bases in the middle. CDR3 amino acids: CASSLRSRNEAFF. In DNA, the CDR3 is TGTGCCAGCAGCTTACGCTCCCGGAATGAAGCTTTCTTT.

The chain is built from TRBV5-4 and TRBJ1-1, with D possibly matching TRBD1 (6 bases). The V gene's germline CDR1 is SGHNT and CDR2 YYREEE (reference sequence). The CDR3 covers 14 residues. Trimming shortened V by 0 bases and J by 5 bases, and 11 bases separated the two germline ends. The CDR3 DNA follows: TGTGCCAGCAGCTTGGAACAGGGAAATACTGAAGCTTTCTTT. It translates to CASSLEQGNTEAFF.

The chain has TRBV5-1 and TRBJ1-2; D possibly corresponds to TRBD1 (5 bases). The germline gives CDR1 SGHRS, CDR2 YFSETQ. V was clipped by 4 bases and J by 2 bases, with 18 bases between them. The CDR3 is 16 amino acids. The CDR3 region has the DNA TGCGCCAGCAGCGCCATCACCGGGACGGAGAACTATGGCTACACCTTC. This gives the protein CASSAITGTENYGYTF. Full variable domain (rest looked up from reference TRBV5-1 and TRBJ1-2): KAGVTQTPRYLIKTRGQQVTLSCSPISGHRSVSWYQQTPGQGLQFLFEYFSETQRNKGNFPGRFSGRQFSNSRSEMNVSTLELGDSALYLCASSAITGTENYGYTFGSGTRLTVV.

The chain has TRBV27 and TRBJ2-1; TRBD1 agrees at 8 bases. In germline, CDR1 is MNHEY, CDR2 SMNVEV (reference sequence). The CDR3 length is 15 residues. Germline trimming cut 2 bases from V and 1 base from J; bases unmatched to any gene: 1. The CDR3 protein is CASSLDRGSYNEQFF. The CDR3 coding sequence is TGTGCCAGCAGTTTAGACAGGGGATCCTACAATGAGCAGTTCTTC.

DNA of the CDR3: TGTGCCAGCTCAACTCGATCCGGGACGGCCTACGAGCAGTACTTC. Translated: CASSTRSGTAYEQYF. V is TRBV18 and J is TRBJ2-7, with D perhaps matching TRBD1 or TRBD2 (5 bases each). Trimming removed 5 bases from V and 2 bases from J, with 16 bases in between. This CDR3 comprises 15 residues. Germline assignment: CDR1 KGHSH and CDR2 LQKENI.

The chain links TRBV7-2 to TRBJ2-3, with 9 nucleotides matching TRBD2. Unmatched junction bases numbered 6, after V lost 2 bases and J lost 6 bases. Germline assignment: CDR1 SGHTA and CDR2 FQGNSA. The CDR3 covers 15 residues. CDR3 bases: TGTGCCAGCAGCTTATCAGCGGGGGGCGGGGATACGCAGTATTTT. This codes for CASSLSAGGGDTQYF.

The chain uses TRBV7-9 and TRBJ2-2, with a possible D match to TRBD2 (6 bases). The CDR3 contains 17 residues. V dropped 1 base and J dropped 0 bases, with 12 bases sitting between them. Per germline, CDR1 SEHNR and CDR2 FQNEAQ (reference sequence). The CDR3, as DNA: TGTGCCAGCAGCTTAGACGGGGGACGGTCGAACACCGGGGAGCTGTTTTTT. It is translated as CASSLDGGRSNTGELFF.

The gene calls are TRBV5-1 and TRBJ1-6; 7 bases are a match to TRBD1. The CDR3 spans 14 residues. CDR1 SGHRS and CDR2 YFSETQ come from the germline V gene. After removal of 4 bases from V and 9 bases from J, the junction contained 7 bases not matched to a gene. CDR3: CASSLGTESSPLHF. The CDR3 nucleotides read TGCGCCAGCAGCCTCGGGACAGAGAGTTCACCCCTCCACTTT.